The clone carrying this TCR beta chain was counted only a few times. Employing constant-segment primers, 5'RACE generated TCR alpha and TCR beta cDNA libraries bearing sample barcodes and UMIs. In TCRdb, the 5' RACE reads were re-called with MiXCR into one record per CDR3 protein. The sample shows about 190,000 distinct CDR3 sequences, 15% to 20% of them seen only once. V was pared by 7 bases and J by 5 bases, with 17 bases between. This CDR3 comprises 14 residues. This sample was included in a study of T-cell memory formation after mild COVID-19. The sequence derives from an adult woman who had mild COVID-19 (a few samples of this study predate the infection). Cell type and time point are not known. This chain links TRBV12-3 or TRBV12-4 with TRBJ1-1; unclear D gene. Sequenced input: PBMCs or a T cell subset sorted from them (not recorded which). The CDR3 DNA follows: TGTGCCAGCATCGCCGGATGGGGAAGTACTGAAGCTTTCTTT. Its translation is CASIAGWGSTEAFF.